This TCR beta chain was profiled in a study of response to subunit inactivated influenza vaccine (dated by TCRdb to the late 2010s). Looking at the study overall: Deep quantitative T cell receptor repertoire profiling was used in the study to track responses to a trivalent subunit inactivated influenza vaccine.

This clonotype showed up just a few times. This receptor's antigen is unknown. No base-level quality is on record; no much larger clone is a single base apart. CDR1 is given as MNHEY and CDR2 as SVGAGI, both from the germline V gene. The CDR3 runs 12 residues from the cysteine to the phenylalanine. Only the CDR3 DNA is retained, 36 bases long and in frame from the first base. Relative to germline, V is 10 bases shorter and J is 1 base shorter, with 10 bases between their ends. Receptor libraries were prepared by RT-PCR. The data were produced on an Illumina HiSeq 2500. TCRdb reprocessing: public reads trimmed at Q25 with fastp, clones called with MiXCR, in-frame beta chains kept. Each entry merges the rows of one CDR3 protein and shows their most common DNA and genes. The sample table lists roughly 500,000 distinct CDR3 sequences, more than 15% of them with a count of one. The ten biggest clones cover 3% to 3.5% of the sample.

General study outcomes and caveats: According to the authors, only a limited number of new T cells may be recruited by each seasonal influenza vaccination.

This sequence uses TRBV6-5 and TRBJ1-2; no D segment can be confidently identified. The sequence derives from a man between 50 and 75 years old who received an inactivated influenza vaccine. Donor details come from another sample of the same person, matched by shared clones. Sequences were derived from CD4+ T cells sorted from PBMCs, sampled 23 months after vaccination. The base sequence is TGTGCCACCAGACGGAGTAACTATGGCTACACCTTC. Protein translation: CATRRSNYGYTF.